This T cell receptor beta chain was identified in a study of PD-1 blockade in classical Hodgkin lymphoma. Study in general: Patients received nivolumab 3 mg/kg intravenously every 2 weeks.

Whole-study findings and limits: There remain no defined causes for the repertoire differences, which possibly reflect disease activity or prior therapy. Complete responders matched newly diagnosed patients in baseline diversity. Exclusion was the outcome for patients who began nivolumab under 1 year after ASCT.

The CDR3 sequence is 17 residues long. Unmatched junction bases numbered 5, after V lost 3 bases and J lost 1 base. Germline V CDR1 and CDR2: MDHEN, SYDVKM. Sequenced by immunoSEQ multiplex PCR; TCRdb stores in-frame clones only, minus some. This sample yields some 17,000 clones, of which roughly 65% are seen a single time; around 2.3% belongs to the top ten. Comments on this clone: Its antigen is not identified.

The time point is: cycle 4 day 1 (C4D1), after more than five weeks of nivolumab. Relapses following autologous stem cell transplantation were seen in all patients, with brentuximab vedotin exposure varying. Starting with thawed PBMCs, CD4+ T cells were purified by magnetic negative selection. The starting material was CD4+ T cells from blood, obtained before the fourth cycle of nivolumab. The chain carries TRBV28 and TRBJ2-6; 8 bases agree with TRBD1. This TCR derives from a human donor with classical Hodgkin lymphoma. CDR3 in amino acids: CASSFWQGASGANVLTF. In nucleotides, the CDR3 is TGTGCCAGCAGTTTTTGGCAGGGGGCGTCTGGGGCCAACGTCCTGACTTTC.